This TCR beta chain was profiled in a study of cytomegalovirus exposure and HLA in healthy donors. General study points: Reported results showed that the classifier diagnosed cytomegalovirus status with high specificity and sensitivity. A prior analysis recorded that most TCR beta V segments were productive about 87% or about 30% of the time.

60 Vbeta and 13 Jbeta primers were used in PCR. Data came from immunoSEQ multiplex PCR; TCRdb stores just in-frame clones and leaves some out. The sample carries 35,000 to 45,000 clones, about 50% recorded once. This CDR3 has 18 residues. Unmatched junction bases numbered 16, after V lost 6 bases and J lost 4 bases. The germline gives CDR1 SNHLY, CDR2 FYNNEI. Points on this clone: As yet, its antigen is unknown.

The receptor was isolated from a human donor in good health. The chain couples TRBV2 to TRBJ1-5, with 9 nucleotides matching TRBD1. The sample consisted of PBMCs. The CDR3 spells CASSLQGAITGENQPQHF. The CDR3 region has the DNA TGTGCCAGCAGCCTACAGGGGGCTATAACGGGTGAGAATCAGCCCCAGCATTTT. Variable domain in full (rest from reference TRBV2 and TRBJ1-5): EPEVTQTPSHQVTQMGQEVILRCVPISNHLYFYWYRQILGQKVEFLVSFYNNEISEKSEIFDDQFSVERPDGSNFTLKIRSTKLEDSAMYFCASSLQGAITGENQPQHFGDGTRLSIL.